These T cell receptor beta chains were read from a single sample in a study of blood T cell repertoires in COVID-19. Profiling relied on immunoSEQ multiplex PCR, and the TCRdb table lists in-frame clones only, not all of them. The sample records some 150,000 clones, 80% to 90% being singletons. Sequencing input: peripheral blood. These receptor sequences come from a woman aged 55-75 years who had recovered from COVID-19. Each CDR3 is given without its conserved first and last residue.

v_gene: TRBV5-1
j_gene: TRBJ2-1
CDR3aa: ASSSPDRFLNEQF

v_gene: TRBV29-1
j_gene: TRBJ2-7
CDR3aa: SVAAGGQYEQY

v_gene: TRBV28
j_gene: TRBJ1-4
CDR3aa: ASSFEQGREKLF

v_gene: TRBV6-6
j_gene: TRBJ2-1
CDR3aa: ASRGGNEQF

v_gene: TRBV10-3
j_gene: TRBJ2-7
CDR3aa: AISEYAPGQGDKQY

v_gene: TRBV30
j_gene: TRBJ2-3
CDR3aa: AWSPSGGPTDTQY

v_gene: TRBV2
j_gene: TRBJ2-7
CDR3aa: ASSKTSGGLYEQY

v_gene: TRBV5-6
j_gene: TRBJ1-2
CDR3aa: ASSFTGTGSRYT

v_gene: TRBV6-1
j_gene: TRBJ1-2
CDR3aa: ASSDPGGAPYYGYT

v_gene: TRBV4-1
j_gene: TRBJ1-1
CDR3aa: ASSQVPGQQPF